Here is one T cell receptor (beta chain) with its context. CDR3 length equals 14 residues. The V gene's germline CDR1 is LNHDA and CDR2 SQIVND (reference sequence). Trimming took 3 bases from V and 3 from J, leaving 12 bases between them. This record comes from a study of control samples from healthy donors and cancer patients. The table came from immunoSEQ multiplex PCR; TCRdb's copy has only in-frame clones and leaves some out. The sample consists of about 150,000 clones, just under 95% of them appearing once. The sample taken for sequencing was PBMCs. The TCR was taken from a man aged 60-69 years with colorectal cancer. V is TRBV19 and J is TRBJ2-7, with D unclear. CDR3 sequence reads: CASSISPDGYEQYF. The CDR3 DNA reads TGTGCCAGTAGTATTTCCCCGGATGGCTACGAGCAGTACTTC.